This T cell receptor (beta chain) appears in the sequencing data of a study of shared clonotypes between healthy human individuals. As for this clone: What it binds is not known.

The CDR3 is 14 amino acids. Per the germline V gene, CDR1 is WSHSY and CDR2 is SAAADI. V dropped 6 bases and J dropped 7 bases, with 18 bases sitting between them. General study findings and limits: There were few donors, and this limited the genetic and exposure-history diversity represented.

Clones were sequenced by immunoSEQ multiplex PCR, and TCRdb holds only the in-frame ones, with some missing. In the table there are more than 2,000,000 clones, approximately 94% of which are singletons. The sample was naive CD4+ T cells sorted from blood. Regarding subset: CD45RA+ positively selected. The chain carries TRBV10-2 and TRBJ2-5; D tentatively reads TRBD1 or TRBD2 (7 bases each). The TCR comes from a man younger than 30 in good health. CDR3 sequence reads: CASSIQGGTSTQYF. The DNA of the CDR3 is TGCGCCAGCAGCATCCAGGGGGGGACCTCGACCCAGTACTTC.